This T cell receptor beta chain was sequenced for a study of type 1 regulatory T cells. For the study at large: This in vitro CD4 product, T-allo10, is enriched for Tr1 cells and alloantigen-specific.

Study-wide findings and caveats: Type 1 regulatory T cells had a more restricted TCR repertoire than non-type 1 regulatory T cells.

Note on this clonotype: The antigen is undetermined.

TCRdb ran MiXCR on the reads and lists one entry per CDR3 protein. The sample consists of about 59,000 distinct CDR3 sequences, roughly two thirds of them appearing once. CDR3 length: 16 residues. Germline V gene data show CDR1 as SGHAT and CDR2 as FQNNGV. Deletions cut 4 bases from V and 7 bases from J, with 23 bases between. The clonotype comes from a human donor in good health. The rearrangement links TRBV11-2 to TRBJ2-7; D is possibly TRBD1 or TRBD2 (5 bases each). Source material: cultured non-Tr1 T cells, either the whole culture or a sorted T cell fraction (not recorded which). The CDR3 region has the DNA TGTGCCAGCAGCTACTTTAAGGGGAGCTCCTACAATGAGCAGTACTTC. Translating it yields CASSYFKGSSYNEQYF.